This TCR beta chain appears in the sequencing data of a study of T cell responses to AZD1222 COVID-19 vaccine. Whole-study context: Doses given second, at about 4 or about 12 weeks, were pooled. Regarding the study as a whole: Females outnumbered males among donors, who were mostly white British; clonal diversity was possibly underestimated. Two doses of AZD1222 preceded a rise in Spike-specific TCR breadth and depth. Recipients of AZD1222 seropositive at baseline numbered only 5 or 6.

Assay used: immunoSEQ multiplex PCR; TCRdb lists only in-frame clones, some missing. The profile shows about 140,000 clones, about nine tenths of them singletons. Worth noting for this clone: Its antigen remains unidentified.

Germline V gives CDR1 MNHEY, CDR2 SMNVEV (reference sequence). The CDR3 contains 14 residues. The V end lost 8 bases, the J end lost 3 bases, and 16 bases lay between the germline ends. This clonotype originated in an adult in good health. The sample in question was peripheral blood, obtained on day 0 of AZD1222 vaccination. The rearrangement links TRBV27 to TRBJ1-2; TRBD1 is a possible D gene (5 bases). As DNA, the CDR3 is TGTGCCAGCGCTCGGGGGGATGGGTACTATGGCTACACCTTC. This encodes CASARGDGYYGYTF.